This T cell receptor beta chain was found in a study of cytomegalovirus exposure and HLA in healthy donors (dated by TCRdb to about 2017). Regarding the study in general: An earlier analysis of about 560 of the donors reported approximately 300 Gb of sequence data and 100 million to 120 million unique TCR beta sequences obtained from some 170 million T cells. About 300 gigabases of sequencing data and approximately 80 million unique TCR sequences were included in an early release covering about 620 HLA-typed donors. Among the approximately 400 genotyped donors, approximately 81% belonged to the genetic ancestry cluster associated with self-reported Caucasian donors. The study was designed to test whether signatures of past pathogen exposure could be identified by cataloging public T cell receptors. Using immunosequencing, the study profiled T cell repertoires from about 650 subjects and related those repertoires to cytomegalovirus serostatus. A separate validation cohort of approximately 130 different subjects was used in addition to the 666-subject first cohort. To predict cytomegalovirus infection status, the study brought together high-throughput TCR immunosequencing, statistical association of individual TCRs with disease status, and machine learning. To study patterns of TCR occurrence, a later analysis re-analyzed previously published TCR beta repertoires from 600 to 750 donors and added high-resolution HLA genotyping. In the later analysis, no new phenotypic data were used to find candidate immune exposures; instead, reliance was placed on TCR beta sequences and their occurrence across donors. An earlier analysis of 450 to 750 of the donors used high-throughput TCR beta sequencing to judge whether each TCR beta V gene segment behaved as functional or pseudogenic. Donor age, sex, ethnicity and CMV serostatus were compiled alongside the repertoire data. A later genetic analysis used genome-wide SNP genotypes for about three fifths of the roughly 700 donors, treating that subset as a discovery cohort. Every repertoire in the discovery cohort had been generated on one and the same sequencing platform. HLA typing covered class I and class II loci at four-digit resolution. Typing coverage varied by locus: about 629-630 donors for A, B, C, DRB1 and DQB1; 500 to 550 for DQA1; about 600 for DPA1; roughly 470 for DPB1. Several DR-DQ haplotypes were treated as single units for association and clustering because of strong linkage in the cohort. On average, around 240,000 unique TCR beta nucleotide sequences were sequenced per donor among several hundred genotyped donors of the cohort, with about 17% of those sequences being non-productive.

The library came from the immunoSEQ multiplex PCR assay. For the multiplex PCR, a mixture combining 60 forward primers for TCR Vbeta segments and 13 reverse primers for TCR Jbeta segments was used. The CDR3 region of rearranged TCR beta genes was amplified from genomic DNA by a multiplex PCR assay. The amplified TCR beta libraries were sequenced on the Illumina HiSeq System as 87-base-pair reads. As for the original processing: A later analysis tallied 75 million to 95 million unique TCR beta chains across the 550 to 850 repertoires, and some 10 million of those chains were shared by two or more donors. To remove PCR and sequencing errors, raw reads were error-corrected and collapsed into unique sequences using a nearest-neighbor algorithm that merged closely related sequences. V, D and J gene segments were assigned by aligning CDR3 sequences to IMGT reference sequences. Each retained sequence needed at least a six-nucleotide match to both a V gene segment and a J gene segment. A rearrangement was called productive if the CDR3 had no stop codons and remained in frame with V and J, and every other rearrangement was called non-productive. Following IMGT convention, CDR3 was defined as the stretch from the second conserved V-encoded cysteine to the conserved J-encoded phenylalanine. In an earlier analysis of 587 of the donors, sequences lacking an unambiguous match to a single V gene segment were excluded. In an earlier analysis of approximately 590 of the donors, V segments were called functional above 56.7% productive rearrangements and were called segregating when the between-donor standard deviation exceeded 5%. A statistical classification framework was developed to diagnose cytomegalovirus status using the catalog of TCR beta chain sequences. In a later analysis, TCR nucleotide sequences were compared against IMGT/GENE-DB human TR gene sequences so that V and J genes could be assigned. In a later analysis, CDR3 sequences and most-parsimonious VDJ recombination scenarios were assigned using the TCRdist pipeline. In a later analysis, each TCR beta chain was defined by its CDR3 amino acid sequence together with its V-gene family, and reads without a unique V-gene family were excluded. To address suspected cross-contamination and a sequencing artifact, a later analysis removed roughly 580 highly shared, low-generation-probability nucleotide sequences. For each public chain, a later analysis derived a clonal expansion index from normalized ranks of inferred template counts within each repertoire. A later analysis computed generation probabilities with a VDJ recombination model fitted to out-of-frame rearrangements, and checked the results against IGoR. Hypergeometric tests were used in a later analysis to score TCR-TCR, TCR-HLA and TCR-CMV co-occurrence, with a repertoire-size bias correction applied to the TCR pairs. A later analysis estimated false discovery rates by permuting HLA or CMV assignments 20 times. In a later analysis, co-occurring TCRs were grouped using DBSCAN, and TCRdist sequence similarity was added for clustering within HLA-allele-positive subsets. For co-occurrence clustering, repertoires with fewer than 30,000 or more than 120,000 public chains were excluded, along with 4 to 6 repertoires with anomalous nucleotide sharing. The clones in this table, taken by TCRdb from immuneACCESS, are in-frame only. Not every clone is retained; where verified, under half of the shortfall comes from an unresolved V gene, and the cause of the rest is unknown. That table is the source of V, J and clone size, and D and trimming were worked out from the DNA. Within this sample are about 140,000 clones, with approximately 63% of them counted one time only. 2.1% of the sample is held by the ten biggest clonotypes.

The germline V gene supplies CDR1 MDHEN and CDR2 SYDVKM. Inclusive of the bounding cysteine and phenylalanine, the CDR3 is 15 residues long. Of all the DNA, just the CDR3 is kept, 45 bases in frame from base 1. Trimming at the junction amounts to 7 bases on V and 3 bases on J, and the germline ends lie 16 bases apart. In total, more than 500 healthy bone marrow donors made up the cohort. All cohort members were sampled while nominally healthy, although unrecorded immune exposures were likely present. The donor tested CMV seropositive, placing the donor among the 289 seropositive members of the cohort. A peripheral blood sample was collected from each donor, and TCR beta sequencing was performed on peripheral blood mononuclear cells. Genomic DNA was extracted from the blood cell samples with the Qiagen DNeasy Blood Extraction Kit. With regard to this clone: The antigen this receptor binds is unknown. No clone much larger than this one lies a single base away; base qualities are absent.

Paper-wide results and their limitations: Because HLA typing was unavailable for some donors at each locus, only the typed subset was used in association tests. In the study, approximately 160 TCR beta chains were listed as associated with cytomegalovirus. It was suggested by the authors that the approach could potentially be generalized to other disease states and immunological phenotypes. Across donors, most TCR sequences were observed very rarely, whereas some public TCRs were present in many individuals. In a later analysis, HLA-associated TCR beta chains were found to be more clonally expanded and to have lower generation probabilities than equally common non-associated chains. According to a later analysis, TCR association rates differed among HLA loci, with DRB1 alleles showing the most associated TCRs and HLA-C alleles showing the fewest. The only immune exposure information available for the cohort was CMV serostatus. In a later analysis, most CMV-associated TCR beta chains were found to appear HLA-restricted, with HLA associations seemingly driven largely by CMV exposure. In vitro tests confirmed that a few of the cytomegalovirus-associated TCR beta chains recognize cytomegalovirus antigens. In an earlier analysis of approximately 590 of the donors, most TCR beta V segments appeared in productive rearrangements about 90% or about 30% of the time, broadly matching IMGT annotations. The presence/absence analyses assumed that sequencing depth was roughly uniform across donors, and that assumption may not be true. In a later analysis, around 17,000 TCR beta sequences were associated with specific HLA alleles at a false discovery rate of 0.05. Correlated functional status among segregating V segments might be attributable to linkage disequilibrium, but an unknown experimental factor could not be ruled out. Cytomegalovirus status was reported to be diagnosed by the classifier with high specificity and sensitivity in both the original and validation cohorts. Strong co-occurrence of HLA alleles, especially DR and DQ, made assigning TCR associations to individual alleles difficult. A further reported finding was that TCR beta sequences accurately predicted the HLA-A and HLA-B alleles for most subjects in the first cohort. Because counts were too low, seventeen rarely observed V segments, including chromosome 9 orphons, were left out of the earlier analysis of approximately 500 of the donors. According to a later analysis, parvovirus B19, influenza, CMV and Epstein-Barr virus appeared linked to several top co-occurrence clusters. Some IMGT-functional V segments, including TRBV6-2 and TRBV6-3, could not be distinguished by the 87-base-pair reads and were therefore excluded. An association between a missense DCLRE1C variant and V-gene and J-gene trimming of TCR beta chains was found in a later genetic analysis and replicated in an independent cohort. According to a later genetic analysis, donors in an Asian-associated ancestry cluster had fewer N-insertions in productive TCRs than the approximately 690-donor mean. A group of highly shared sequence variants was considered likely to be a technical artifact of the sequencing pipeline. This cohort had only TCR beta chains sequenced, and the lack of alpha or paired-chain data limited which features could be detected.

This TCR derives from a woman in her sixties or seventies in good health and CMV-seropositive. The rearrangement joined TRBV28 to TRBJ2-1, with TRBD2 as a weak D call on 6 bases. Sequencing used PBMCs. The DNA sequence is given as TGTGCCAGCACCTCCCGACGGAGGGGCTACAATGAGCAGTTCTTC. Its translation is CASTSRRRGYNEQFF.